This T cell receptor (beta chain) is from a study of T-cell reconstitution after alpha-beta-depleted transplantation in children. This CDR3 spans 14 amino acids. Trimming took 4 bases from V and 4 from J, leaving 11 bases between them. Per germline, CDR1 MNHEY and CDR2 SMNVEV (reference sequence). A library of TCRbeta sequences, prepared with unique molecular identifiers, was generated. MiXCR was run by TCRdb on the PCR reads, yielding one entry per CDR3 protein. The repertoire has approximately 240,000 distinct CDR3 sequences, approximately 9% of them found once; the top ten carry approximately 6.2%. This clonotype was seen at least ten times.

The chain uses TRBV27 and TRBJ2-1; D may be TRBD2 (6 bases). Source: PBMCs from the stem cell graft donor, taken from the stem cell graft. This receptor was obtained from a human donor who donated a stem cell graft to a child with acute lymphoblastic leukemia. The CDR3 DNA reads TGTGCCAGCAGTTCGGGACTGACATACAATGAGCAGTTCTTC. It specifies CASSSGLTYNEQFF.